This TCR beta chain was sequenced for a study of T cell clonality in common variable immunodeficiency. Findings and limits, study-wide: Compared with healthy controls, CVID subjects showed increased TCRbeta clonality, mostly in about a third.

This clone was observed many times. As yet, its antigen is unknown. The read ends 3 residues early relative to the CDR3; the germline J gene fills the gap. Repertoires were generated with immunoSEQ multiplex PCR, while TCRdb's copy carries only in-frame clones and drops some. The data show roughly 50,000 clones, with none appearing a single time. V lost 5 bases and J lost 6; bases outside the gene matches: 4. The CDR3 runs to 12 residues. CDR1 MDHEN and CDR2 SYDVKM come from the germline V gene. V is TRBV28 and J is TRBJ2-7; 7 nucleotides agree with TRBD1. The origin of this receptor is a person between 18 and 69 years old in good health. The specimen sequenced was peripheral blood mononuclear cells. The CDR3 sequence: CASSPTGFEQYF. The sequenced part of the CDR3 DNA is TGTGCCAGCAGTCCGACAGGGTTCGAG.